The T cell receptor beta chain under discussion was sequenced for a study of technical replicates of blood from a few donors. The repertoire was sequenced with immunoSEQ multiplex PCR; TCRdb's copy has only in-frame clones and lacks some. The data hold 64,000 or so clones, with approximately 84% observed a single time. CDR1 and CDR2 from the germline V gene are SGHDT and YYEEEE. J was trimmed by 2 bases and V by 5 bases; bases with no gene match: 4. This CDR3 is built from 15 residues. The TCR sequence derives from a human donor in good health. Some clones in this sample may be carry-over from other donors' samples. The J gene is TRBJ2-3, the V gene TRBV5-6, with 11 bases fitting TRBD2. Sequencing was done on a sample of PBMCs. The DNA of the CDR3 is TGTGCCAGCAGTTTGACTAGCGGGACCACAGATACGCAGTATTTT. This gives the protein CASSLTSGTTDTQYF.